This T cell receptor (beta chain) was recorded in a study of cytomegalovirus exposure and HLA in healthy donors. Germline V gives CDR1 SNHLY, CDR2 FYNNEI. V was pared by 6 bases and J by 2 bases, with 6 bases of the junction left unmatched. CDR3 size: 15 residues. Researchers ran the PCR with 60 Vbeta and 13 Jbeta primers. TCRdb keeps only in-frame clones here, not all; method: immunoSEQ multiplex PCR. This sample contains about 160,000 clones. The chain recombines TRBV2 with TRBJ2-1, with 8 nucleotides matching TRBD1. Specimen: PBMCs. This TCR was sampled from a woman in her sixties in good health and CMV-seronegative. CDR3: CASRSDRGAYNEQFF. CDR3 DNA sequence: TGTGCCAGCAGGTCCGACAGGGGAGCCTACAATGAGCAGTTCTTC.